The 12 T cell receptor beta chains below all came from one sample that was sequenced in a study of T cells in Graves' hyperthyroidism and ophthalmopathy (dated by TCRdb to the late 2010s). Library preparation was by multiplex PCR. The sequencer was an Illumina HiSeq 2000. Amplification of TCR beta CDR3 regions was carried out from RNA transcripts. The TCR CDR3 was subjected to a first round of RT-PCR using the HTBI primer set and the Qiagen OneStep RT-PCR kit. TCRdb trimmed public reads at Q25 via fastp, called clones via MiXCR and kept in-frame beta chains. Each CDR3 protein gets just one entry, which takes the most common genes and DNA from the rows behind it. Present in this sample are approximately 640,000 distinct CDR3 sequences, about 16% of which were seen just once. In total, the top ten clones hold over 3.5% of the sample. The sample comprised blood. The receptors stem from a woman between 25 and 40 years old with Graves' hyperthyroidism.

This clonotype was seen ten or more times. The V call is TRBV25-1, the J call TRBJ2-7; 9 bases line up with TRBD2. CDR3 size: 13 residues. In germline, CDR1 is MGHDK, CDR2 SYGVNS. V dropped 7 bases and J dropped 4; count of bases not matched to a gene: 5. CDR3 in amino acids: CASTQAGGYEQYF. DNA for the CDR3: TGTGCCAGCACCCAAGCGGGAGGTTACGAGCAGTACTTC.

This clonotype was recorded a few times. The chain carries TRBV27 and TRBJ1-5, with 12 bases matching TRBD1. CDR3 length: 15 residues. Per germline, CDR1 MNHEY and CDR2 SMNVEV (reference sequence). The trim removed 1 base at V and 7 bases at J, leaving 2 bases unmatched. The CDR3 protein is CASSLYGTGGQPQHF. The CDR3 DNA reads TGTGCCAGCAGTTTATACGGGACAGGGGGCCAGCCCCAGCATTTT.

This clonotype was counted only a few times. V is TRBV15 and J is TRBJ2-1; D unresolved. Germline values: CDR1 LNHNV, CDR2 YYDKDF (reference sequence). V was cut by 4 bases and J by 4 bases, with 8 bases left in between. There are 13 residues in the CDR3. The CDR3 protein is CATSTAEYNEQFF. CDR3 sequence (DNA): TGTGCCACCAGCACGGCGGAATACAATGAGCAGTTCTTC.

CDR3 amino acids: CASGTSGRTDTQYF. CDR3 nucleotides: TGTGCCAGCGGGACTAGCGGGCGCACAGATACGCAGTATTTT. The chain links TRBV6-2 or TRBV6-3 to TRBJ2-3; 12 nucleotides line up with TRBD2. V lost 8 bases to trimming and J lost 1 base; unmatched junction nucleotides: 1. Looked up from germline, CDR1 is MNHEY and CDR2 is SVGEGT. The CDR3 totals 14 residues.

For this clonotype: This may stem from a read error, because a much larger clone lies one nucleotide away. The conserved closing phenylalanine or tryptophan is absent in this CDR3, likely reflecting a read error. The chain is built from TRBV6-1 and TRBJ2-7; D unclear. V lost 6 bases and J lost 0, with 12 bases in between. The CDR3 contains 14 residues. CDR1 and CDR2 (germline): MNHNS, SASEGT. The CDR3 region is CASRTTTSSYEQYS. The CDR3 DNA follows: TGTGCCAGCAGGACGACAACCTCCTCCTACGAGCAGTACTCC.

The rearrangement uses TRBV5-6 and TRBJ1-4; weak D call: TRBD1 (5 bases). The CDR3 is 14 amino acids. Between the trimmed V and J ends, which lost 2 bases and 5 bases, there was a span of 10 bases. Germline V gene lookup returns CDR1 SGHDT and CDR2 YYEEEE. The CDR3 sequence is CASSLEDSNEKLFF. The DNA of the CDR3 is TGTGCCAGCAGCTTAGAAGACAGCAATGAAAAACTGTTTTTT.

The chain couples TRBV5-1 to TRBJ2-2; TRBD1 agrees at 9 bases. V shed 3 bases and J 7 bases; nucleotides not matched to a gene: 1. From germline, CDR1 is SGHRS and CDR2 YFSETQ. This CDR3 has 13 amino acids. The CDR3 DNA reads TGCGCCAGCAGCTGGACAGGGGTCGGGGAGCTGTTTTTT. This sequence encodes CASSWTGVGELFF.

This clonotype was seen a handful of times. The chain links TRBV28 to TRBJ2-2; 7 bases fit TRBD1. V lost 8 bases to trimming and J lost 1 base; unmatched junction nucleotides: 13. Germline V gene sequence: CDR1 MDHEN, CDR2 SYDVKM. The CDR3 runs to 17 residues. The CDR3 region has the DNA TGTGCCAGCCGTCTTGACAGGGTTGGGCTGAACACCGGGGAGCTGTTTTTT. Residues: CASRLDRVGLNTGELFF. Using reference TRBV28 and TRBJ2-2 for the parts outside the CDR3, the full variable domain is DVKVTQSSRYLVKRTGEKVFLECVQDMDHENMFWYRQDPGLGLRLIYFSYDVKMKEKGDIPEGYSVSREKKERFSLILESASTNQTSMYLCASRLDRVGLNTGELFFGEGSRLTVL.

This clonotype has at least ten counts. This chain links TRBV28 with TRBJ2-7; TRBD1 agrees at 7 bases. V shed 6 bases, J shed 5 bases, and the junction held 10 bases outside the gene matches. The CDR3 is 14 residues long. From germline, CDR1 is MDHEN and CDR2 SYDVKM. This chain's CDR3 is CASSLPGQANEQYF. The CDR3 DNA follows: TGTGCCAGCAGCCTCCCCGGACAGGCTAACGAGCAGTACTTC. Based on the CDR3 plus reference TRBV28 and TRBJ2-7, the full variable domain is DVKVTQSSRYLVKRTGEKVFLECVQDMDHENMFWYRQDPGLGLRLIYFSYDVKMKEKGDIPEGYSVSREKKERFSLILESASTNQTSMYLCASSLPGQANEQYFGPGTRLTVT.

This clonotype has only a few counts. This chain uses TRBV3-1 with TRBJ2-4; D uncertain. This CDR3 region has 14 residues. Between the trimmed V and J ends, which lost 4 bases and 0 bases, there was a span of 7 bases. Germline V lookup: CDR1 LGHDT, CDR2 YNNKEL (reference sequence). The CDR3 reads CASSPRLAKNIQYF. The CDR3 DNA reads TGTGCCAGCAGCCCAAGACTAGCCAAAAACATTCAGTACTTC.

A remark on this clonotype: A much more abundant neighbour one base away suggests this may be a read error. The CDR3 does not end in the conserved phenylalanine or tryptophan, so this is likely a read error. The V call is TRBV10-3, the J call TRBJ1-4; D might be TRBD1 (5 bases). CDR1 is ENHRY and CDR2 is SYGVKD in the germline V gene. V gave up 2 bases and J gave up 8 bases, with 18 bases separating them. This CDR3 spans 16 amino acids. The CDR3 coding sequence is TGTGCCATCAGTGAGGGGCGTGTAACAGGTCGAGAAAAACTGTTTTCT. It codes for CAISEGRVTGREKLFS.

This clonotype was detected only a few times. This chain connects TRBV6-1 to TRBJ2-3; 7 positions match TRBD2. Trimming removed 11 bases from V and 5 bases from J; junction bases left unmatched: 13. Germline assignment: CDR1 MNHNS and CDR2 SASEGT. This CDR3 region has 14 residues. The DNA of the CDR3 is TGTGCCGTCGCAAGAGGGAGGGCCGGAGATACGCAGTATTTT. It is translated as CAVARGRAGDTQYF.